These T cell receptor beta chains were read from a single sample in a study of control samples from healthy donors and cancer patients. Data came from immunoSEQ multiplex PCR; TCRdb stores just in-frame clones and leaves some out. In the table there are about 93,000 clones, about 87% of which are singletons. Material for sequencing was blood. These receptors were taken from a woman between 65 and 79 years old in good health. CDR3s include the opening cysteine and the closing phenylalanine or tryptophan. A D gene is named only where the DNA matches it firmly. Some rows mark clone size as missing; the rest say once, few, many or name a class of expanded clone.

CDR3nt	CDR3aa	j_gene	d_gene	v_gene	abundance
TGCGCCAGCAGCTTCAGCAAAGAGACCCAGTACTTC	CASSFSKETQYF	TRBJ2-5	-	TRBV5-1	-
TGTGCCAGCAGCTACGGACCAGGTGAAGCTTTCTTT	CASSYGPGEAFF	TRBJ1-1	-	TRBV2	-
TGTGCCAGCAGTTTACTTGGCCGGCCGACAGATACGCAGTATTTT	CASSLLGRPTDTQYF	TRBJ2-3	-	TRBV28	-
TGTGCCAGCAGTGGTTTTGCGGACGAGCAGTACTTC	CASSGFADEQYF	TRBJ2-7	-	TRBV2	-
TGTGCCAGCAGTGAAGCAGTCCCATTGTTGGGCTACACCTTC	CASSEAVPLLGYTF	TRBJ1-2	-	TRBV6-1	-
TGTGCCAGCAGCCAAGATCTCGGACAGAAAAAACTGTTTTTT	CASSQDLGQKKLFF	TRBJ1-4	-	TRBV14	few
TGCGCCAGCAGTGAGTACAGGGGGACACAAGAGACCCAGTACTTC	CASSEYRGTQETQYF	TRBJ2-5	TRBD1	TRBV10-1	few
TGTGCCAGCAGCCCCAGACAGGGTATGGAGAGCTATGGCTACACCTTC	CASSPRQGMESYGYTF	TRBJ1-2	TRBD1	TRBV5-4	-
TGTGCCAGTAGTACCCGGACAGGGGGCGAAGGCAATCAGCCCCAGCATTTT	CASSTRTGGEGNQPQHF	TRBJ1-5	TRBD1	TRBV19	-
TGTGCCAGCAGCCCGAACCCGAAACCGGGGGGGTTCAATGAGCAGTTCTTC	CASSPNPKPGGFNEQFF	TRBJ2-1	TRBD2	TRBV3-1/TRBV3-2	once
TGTGCCAGCAGCTTCGGGACAGCTACAGATACGCAGTATTTT	CASSFGTATDTQYF	TRBJ2-3	TRBD1	TRBV7-9	-
TGTGCCACCAGTGACGCGGACGGAATGAACACTGAAGCTTTCTTT	CATSDADGMNTEAFF	TRBJ1-1	-	TRBV24-1	-
TGTGCCAGCAGTCCTCGGGACAGGGACTATGGCTACACCTTC	CASSPRDRDYGYTF	TRBJ1-2	TRBD1	TRBV6-6	once
TGTGCCAGCAGCTATGGGACAGCCTATGGCTACACCTTC	CASSYGTAYGYTF	TRBJ1-2	TRBD1	TRBV11-2	-
TGTGCCAGCAGCCAAGTACTGGGGGCTTCCTACAATGAGCAGTTCTTC	CASSQVLGASYNEQFF	TRBJ2-1	-	TRBV3-1/TRBV3-2	-
TGTGCCAGCAGCCCTGGACAGGGAGGTCAGCCCCAGCATTTT	CASSPGQGGQPQHF	TRBJ1-5	TRBD1	TRBV5-8	-
TGTGCCATCAGTGGGGCCGGGGGGAACACTGAAGCTTTCTTT	CAISGAGGNTEAFF	TRBJ1-1	-	TRBV10-3	-
TGCGCCAGCAGCTCGGGACAGGCCCATAGCACAGATACGCAGTATTTT	CASSSGQAHSTDTQYF	TRBJ2-3	TRBD1	TRBV5-1	-
TGTGCCGGAGGAGCCTCTGGGGCCAACGTCCTGACTTTC	CAGGASGANVLTF	TRBJ2-6	-	TRBV2	-
TGTGCCAGCAGTTACTCAACACAGGGGATCAATCAGCCCCAGCATTTT	CASSYSTQGINQPQHF	TRBJ1-5	TRBD1	TRBV6-5	-
TGCAGTGCTAGTCAGCTCTACAATGAGCAGTTCTTC	CSASQLYNEQFF	TRBJ2-1	-	TRBV20-1	few
TGTGCCAGCAGCTTGGGACAGGGGGCAGGACCAGCGCGAGGCTACACCTTC	CASSLGQGAGPARGYTF	TRBJ1-2	TRBD1	TRBV5-4	many
TGTGCTACCCGTGGGGATTCACCCCTCCACTTT	CATRGDSPLHF	TRBJ1-6	-	TRBV7-7	-
TGTGCCAGCAGCTTAGACGGACAGGGAAACACTGAAGCTTTCTTT	CASSLDGQGNTEAFF	TRBJ1-1	TRBD1	TRBV11-3	-
TGCAGTGCTAGTAGTGCGGGGGGCGGCACCGGGGAGCTGTTTTTT	CSASSAGGGTGELFF	TRBJ2-2	TRBD2	TRBV20-1	once
TGCGCCAGCGGGTCAGTTCGAGTCTACGAGCAGTACTTC	CASGSVRVYEQYF	TRBJ2-7	-	TRBV10-2	-
TGCGCCAGCAGCTTAGGACGGCTACTAGCGGGGGGCCTCAGCTACGAGCAGTACTTC	CASSLGRLLAGGLSYEQYF	TRBJ2-7	TRBD2	TRBV5-1	-
TGTGCCAGTACCTGGACGTCGGCTAACTATGGCTACACCTTC	CASTWTSANYGYTF	TRBJ1-2	-	TRBV19	-
TGTGCCAGCAGCCCATGGACAGGCGAAAGGTACAATGAGCAGTTCTTC	CASSPWTGERYNEQFF	TRBJ2-1	TRBD1	TRBV7-6	-
TGTGCCACCAGCCGAGACGGTAACTATGGCTACACCTTC	CATSRDGNYGYTF	TRBJ1-2	-	TRBV24-1	-
TGTGCGGGGGTGGCTAGCGGGAGGGATGAGCAGTTCTTC	CAGVASGRDEQFF	TRBJ2-1	TRBD2	TRBV7-9	-
TGTGCCACCAGTGTCGGACAGGGGGCAGGTTACAATGAGCAGTTCTTC	CATSVGQGAGYNEQFF	TRBJ2-1	TRBD1	TRBV24-1	-
TGTGCCAGCAGTTCCCTCGGACAGGGGGCCGAAAAACTGTTTTTT	CASSSLGQGAEKLFF	TRBJ1-4	TRBD1	TRBV6-2/TRBV6-3	-
TGTGCCAGTAGTAGCGGCCTCACAGATACGCAGTATTTT	CASSSGLTDTQYF	TRBJ2-3	-	TRBV19	-
TGTGCCAGTAGCCCAGGACTAGCGGCTAATGAGCAGTTCTTC	CASSPGLAANEQFF	TRBJ2-1	TRBD2	TRBV19	-
TGCGCCAGCCGTCGTCCGGGGGTAAATGGCTACACCTTC	CASRRPGVNGYTF	TRBJ1-2	-	TRBV5-1	once
TGTGCCAGCAGCTTCTACGGACAGAGGGGCTACAATGAGCAGTTCTTC	CASSFYGQRGYNEQFF	TRBJ2-1	-	TRBV7-2	-
TGTGCCACCAGCAGGGGGGGCCGTTCAGGGTATAGCAATCAGCCCCAGCATTTT	CATSRGGRSGYSNQPQHF	TRBJ1-5	-	TRBV15	-
TGCAGCGTTGCCCTATCTAGCGGGGGTTCCTACGAGCAGTACTTC	CSVALSSGGSYEQYF	TRBJ2-7	TRBD2	TRBV29-1	-
TGTGCCTGGAGTCTCCTAGGAGGTACGCAGTATTTT	CAWSLLGGTQYF	TRBJ2-3	-	TRBV30	once
TGTGCCAGCAGCTTGGACACAAACACTGAAGCTTTCTTT	CASSLDTNTEAFF	TRBJ1-1	-	TRBV5-4	-
TGCAGCGTTGAAGGGGCGGGGCGAGGGACTGAAGCTTTCTTT	CSVEGAGRGTEAFF	TRBJ1-1	-	TRBV29-1	-